What follows are 3 T cell receptor beta chains derived from one specimen sequenced in a study of OX40 agonist ivuxolimab in advanced cancers. The library was obtained by the immunoSEQ multiplex PCR assay. Not all clones reach the TCRdb copy of this immuneACCESS table, which keeps in-frame sequences only. Checked studies attribute under half of the gap to unresolved V genes and leave the rest unexplained. The sample records 80,000 to 100,000 clones, approximately 93% of which are singletons. The top ten hold less than 0.2% of the sample. The material sequenced was CD4+ or CD8+ T cells sorted from blood, taken in a trial of the OX40 agonist ivuxolimab. The receptors were gathered from an adult with an advanced solid tumor such as melanoma, head and neck, liver or kidney cancer.

The rearrangement uses TRBV5-1 and TRBJ2-5, with D perhaps matching TRBD2 (5 bases). CDR3 length: 12 residues. The germline V and J ends were trimmed by 4 bases and 2 bases, with 6 bases remaining between them. Germline CDR1 reads SGHRS; CDR2 reads YFSETQ. Written as DNA, the CDR3 is TGCGCCAGCAGCGGGAGTCAAGAGACCCAGTACTTC. Its translation: CASSGSQETQYF. Full variable domain (rest looked up from reference TRBV5-1 and TRBJ2-5): KAGVTQTPRYLIKTRGQQVTLSCSPISGHRSVSWYQQTPGQGLQFLFEYFSETQRNKGNFPGRFSGRQFSNSRSEMNVSTLELGDSALYLCASSGSQETQYFGPGTRLLVL.

In this sample, this clone turned up once. The V call is TRBV27, the J call TRBJ2-5, with a weak D call TRBD2 (6 bases). The CDR3 has 16 amino acids. Per germline, CDR1 MNHEY and CDR2 SMNVEV (reference sequence). V was cut by 5 bases and J by 1 base, with 17 bases left in between. Here the CDR3 reads CASSDLTGDLQETQYF. CDR3 DNA: TGTGCCAGCAGTGATCTGACGGGAGATCTCCAAGAGACCCAGTACTTC.

The rearrangement joins TRBV19 to TRBJ2-7; TRBD1 is a possible D gene (5 bases). V was cut by 4 bases and J by 1 base, with 14 bases left in between. This CDR3 is 15 amino acids long. Germline CDR1 reads LNHDA; CDR2 reads SQIVND (reference sequence). In DNA form, the CDR3 reads TGTGCCAGTAGTAACACAGGATTCACTTCCTACGAGCAGTACTTC. Protein product: CASSNTGFTSYEQYF.